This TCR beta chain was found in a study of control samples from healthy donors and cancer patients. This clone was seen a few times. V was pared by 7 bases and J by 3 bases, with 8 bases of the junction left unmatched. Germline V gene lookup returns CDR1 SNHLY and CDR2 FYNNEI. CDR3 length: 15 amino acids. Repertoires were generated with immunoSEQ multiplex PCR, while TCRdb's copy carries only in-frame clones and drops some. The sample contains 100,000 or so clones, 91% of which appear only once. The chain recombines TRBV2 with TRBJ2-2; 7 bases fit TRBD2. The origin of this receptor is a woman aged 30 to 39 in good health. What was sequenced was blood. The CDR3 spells CASIRAGAHTGELFF. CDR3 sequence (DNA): TGTGCCAGCATTCGCGCGGGAGCGCACACCGGGGAGCTGTTTTTT.